This T cell receptor beta chain came from a study of cytomegalovirus exposure and HLA in healthy donors. A multiplex PCR was run with 60 Vbeta primers and 13 Jbeta primers. Assay used: immunoSEQ multiplex PCR; TCRdb lists only in-frame clones, some missing. Of about 160,000 clones listed, roughly 80% are singletons. General study findings and limits: About 87% or about 30% of the time was how often most TCR beta V segments were productive, according to an earlier analysis. About 150 TCR beta chains were listed as cytomegalovirus-associated. Later, an analysis found that common viral pathogens appeared to be linked with several of the most significant clusters.

V was trimmed by 5 bases and J by 2 bases, leaving 13 bases between them. Germline-derived CDR1 and CDR2 are KGHSH and LQKENI. The CDR3 spans 14 residues. As concerns this clone: The antigen is undetermined.

This clonotype was sampled from a woman between 50 and 59 years old in good health and CMV-seronegative. Sequenced: PBMCs. J is TRBJ2-7 and V is TRBV18, with D uncertain. This CDR3 reads CASSKPMAPYEQYF. The CDR3 DNA follows: TGTGCCAGCTCAAAACCCATGGCCCCCTACGAGCAGTACTTC.